These 27 T cell receptor beta chains originate from one sample sequenced in a study of blood T cell repertoires in COVID-19. Produced via immunoSEQ multiplex PCR; TCRdb's table is partial and in-frame only. The sample contains 85,000 to 120,000 clones, approximately 78% of which appear only once. Material: peripheral blood. These receptors were taken from a man in his sixties with active or convalescent COVID-19.

This clone was detected only once. The V gene is TRBV5-1, the J gene TRBJ2-2; weak D call: TRBD2 (5 bases). Germline V gene sequence: CDR1 SGHRS, CDR2 YFSETQ. The CDR3 is 14 amino acids. Trimming removed 4 bases at V and 2 bases at J, with 9 bases between. CDR3 DNA: TGCGCCAGCAGCGAAGGACTTAACACCGGGGAGCTGTTTTTT. This gives the protein CASSEGLNTGELFF.

The V call is TRBV28, the J call TRBJ1-1; the match to TRBD1 covers 7 bases. From germline, CDR1 is MDHEN and CDR2 SYDVKM. The CDR3 runs 15 residues. V lost 5 bases to trimming and J lost 4 bases; unmatched junction nucleotides: 10. The CDR3 is CASSPRGGWSTEAFF. The CDR3, as DNA: TGTGCCAGCAGTCCGCGAGGGGGCTGGAGCACTGAAGCTTTCTTT.

The chain couples TRBV3-1 (or the pseudogene TRBV3-2) to TRBJ2-2, with 11 bases identical to TRBD2. Trimming took 4 bases from V and 4 from J; bases not matched to a gene: 8. The CDR3 extends over 17 amino acids. The V gene's germline CDR1 is LGHDT and CDR2 YNNKEL (reference sequence). In nucleotides, the CDR3 is TGTGCCAGCAGCCCGGGACTAGCGGCTAGGGGCACCGGGGAGCTGTTTTTT. Encoded protein: CASSPGLAARGTGELFF.

This chain joins TRBV9 and TRBJ2-7; 10 positions match TRBD1. Trimming cost V 5 bases and J 3 bases; bases outside gene matches: 11. The CDR3 totals 16 residues. Per the germline V gene, CDR1 is SGDLS and CDR2 is YYNGEE. The CDR3: CASSTDGDRGIYEQYF. CDR3 nucleotide sequence: TGTGCCAGCAGTACAGATGGGGACAGGGGTATCTACGAGCAGTACTTC.

The rearrangement uses TRBV6-1 and TRBJ1-5; TRBD1 might be the D (5 bases). V was shortened by 2 bases and J by 3 bases, with 17 bases between the two germline ends. The length of the CDR3 is 17 residues. Germline V gives CDR1 MNHNS, CDR2 SASEGT. CDR3 DNA: TGTGCCAGCAGTGAACGGAGTAGGGGCTGGGACAATCAGCCCCAGCATTTT. It yields the protein CASSERSRGWDNQPQHF.

The rearrangement links TRBV9 to TRBJ2-3, with TRBD2 matching 9 bases. Germline V CDR1 and CDR2: SGDLS, YYNGEE. The CDR3 length is 16 residues. V shed 3 bases and J 4 bases; nucleotides not matched to a gene: 9. The CDR3 DNA reads as TGTGCCAGCAGCGCAGCGGGCGGGAGGGCCCCAGATACGCAGTATTTT. Amino acid sequence: CASSAAGGRAPDTQYF.

Points on this clone: In the same sample, other DNA sequences code for this CDR3. The gene calls are TRBV7-2 and TRBJ1-4, with 7 nucleotides matching TRBD1. V was pared by 5 bases and J by 5 bases, with 8 bases of the junction left unmatched. Germline values: CDR1 SGHTA, CDR2 FQGNSA. This CDR3 has 15 amino acids. In DNA form, the CDR3 reads TGTGCCAGCAGCCCCAGGACAGGCGAAAATGAAAAACTGTTTTTT. Amino acids: CASSPRTGENEKLFF.

The V gene is TRBV6-5, the J gene TRBJ1-4; D not resolved. The CDR3 loop spans 13 amino acids. V was pared by 6 bases and J by 0 bases, with 5 bases between. Per germline, CDR1 MNHEY and CDR2 SVGAGI. CDR3 DNA sequence: TGTGCCAGCAGGCGGACAACTAATGAAAAACTGTTTTTT. Its translation: CASRRTTNEKLFF.

The chain links TRBV13 to TRBJ2-7, with 8 bases lining up with TRBD2. There are 15 residues in the CDR3. The germline V gene encodes CDR1 PRHDT and CDR2 FYEKMQ (reference sequence). With V trimmed by 2 bases and J by 1 base, 4 bases remained unmatched. As DNA, the CDR3 is TGTGCCAGCAGCTTATCGCGGGAGGATTCCTACGAGCAGTACTTC. This codes for CASSLSREDSYEQYF.

The J gene is TRBJ2-5, the V gene TRBV14; maybe TRBD2 (6 bases). Germline values: CDR1 SGHDN, CDR2 FVKESK. CDR3 size: 15 residues. Trimming cost V 2 bases and J 4 bases, with 14 bases left between them. The CDR3 DNA follows: TGTGCCAGCAGCCAAATCCGGGGGTTTGGAGAGACCCAGTACTTC. Its translation: CASSQIRGFGETQYF.

The chain carries TRBV28 and TRBJ2-5; 10 positions agree with TRBD1. The CDR3 runs 15 residues. The V gene end was trimmed by 4 bases and the J gene end by 5 bases; junction bases not matched to a gene: 7. Germline values: CDR1 MDHEN, CDR2 SYDVKM. The CDR3 nucleotides are TGTGCCAGCAGTTGGGGAGGACAGGGGGGGGAGACCCAGTACTTC. It is translated as CASSWGGQGGETQYF. The full variable domain, rest sourced from reference TRBV28 and TRBJ2-5, is DVKVTQSSRYLVKRTGEKVFLECVQDMDHENMFWYRQDPGLGLRLIYFSYDVKMKEKGDIPEGYSVSREKKERFSLILESASTNQTSMYLCASSWGGQGGETQYFGPGTRLLVL.

The table lists this clone with a count of one. The V gene is TRBV13, the J gene TRBJ2-1; no firm D call. CDR1 and CDR2 from the germline V gene are PRHDT and FYEKMQ (reference sequence). The CDR3 covers 13 residues. The V gene lost 4 bases and the J gene lost 10 bases, with 14 bases spanning the gap. Here the CDR3 DNA reads TGTGCCAGCAGCTCAACTCTGACACCCGAGCAGTTCTTC. Amino acids: CASSSTLTPEQFF.

The V gene is TRBV2, the J gene TRBJ2-1; 8 bases are a match to TRBD2. Unmatched junction bases numbered 5, after V lost 4 bases and J lost 3 bases. CDR3 size: 15 residues. The germline V gene encodes CDR1 SNHLY and CDR2 FYNNEI. The CDR3 region is CASSASSGGYNEQFF. The CDR3 DNA reads TGTGCCAGCAGTGCAAGCAGCGGGGGCTACAATGAGCAGTTCTTC.

CDR3 loop: CASSFGAHYGYTF. Written as DNA, the CDR3 is TGTGCCAGTAGTTTTGGGGCCCACTATGGCTACACCTTC. The gene calls are TRBV19 and TRBJ1-2; possibly TRBD1 for D (5 bases). The CDR3 length is 13 residues. The germline V gene has CDR1 LNHDA and CDR2 SQIVND (reference sequence). V dropped 5 bases and J dropped 3 bases, with 10 bases sitting between them. Full variable domain (remainder filled in from reference TRBV19 and TRBJ1-2): DGGITQSPKYLFRKEGQNVTLSCEQNLNHDAMYWYRQDPGQGLRLIYYSQIVNDFQKGDIAEGYSVSREKKESFPLTVTSAQKNPTAFYLCASSFGAHYGYTFGSGTRLTVV.

The chain couples TRBV2 to TRBJ1-3, with D unclear. CDR3 length: 14 residues. The ends were cut back, 2 bases at V and 8 bases at J, with 13 bases in the middle. Germline V gene lookup returns CDR1 SNHLY and CDR2 FYNNEI. The CDR3, as DNA: TGTGCCAGCAGTGAACCGACTGGAGGTGACACCATATATTTT. This encodes CASSEPTGGDTIYF.

The chain links TRBV11-2 to TRBJ1-4; TRBD1 agrees at 7 bases. Trimming removed 4 bases from V and 3 bases from J; junction bases left unmatched: 8. The germline CDR1 and CDR2 sequences are SGHAT and FQNNGV. The CDR3 is 16 amino acids. DNA of the CDR3: TGTGCCAGCAGCTCCTCCGGGACAGTAGCTAATGAAAAACTGTTTTTT. Encoded protein: CASSSSGTVANEKLFF.

The chain combines TRBV4-1 with TRBJ2-5, with 10 positions matching TRBD1. Looked up from germline, CDR1 is MGHRA and CDR2 is YSYEKL. The V gene end was trimmed by 2 bases and the J gene end by 4 bases; junction bases not matched to a gene: 4. CDR3 size: 15 residues. CDR3 nucleotide sequence: TGCGCCAGCAGCCAACTGACAGGGGGCAGAGAGACCCAGTACTTC. Its protein product is CASSQLTGGRETQYF.

The chain uses TRBV6-5 and TRBJ1-5; no firm D call. The CDR3 runs 14 residues. With 6 bases removed from V and 0 bases from J, the gap between germline ends came to 9 bases. Germline CDR1 reads MNHEY; CDR2 reads SVGAGI. DNA of the CDR3: TGTGCCAGCAGCCGAGGGTCTAGCAATCAGCCCCAGCATTTT. Protein: CASSRGSSNQPQHF.

CDR3 protein: CATAPSQGRGEQYF. In nucleotides, the CDR3 is TGTGCCACCGCCCCCTCACAGGGGCGAGGCGAGCAGTACTTC. This chain joins TRBV6-5 and TRBJ2-7, with 7 bases aligning to TRBD1. The germline CDR1 and CDR2 sequences are MNHEY and SVGAGI. The CDR3 loop spans 14 amino acids. The junction had 15 bases not matched to a gene; V was cut back by 10 bases and J by 6 bases.

The chain links TRBV4-1 to TRBJ2-1; 14 bases map to TRBD2. The CDR3 is 16 amino acids. Trimming took 2 bases from V and 6 from J; bases not matched to a gene: 3. Germline CDR1 reads MGHRA; CDR2 reads YSYEKL. The CDR3 spells CASSQRLAGGSNEQFF. The DNA for the CDR3 is TGCGCCAGCAGCCAACGACTAGCGGGAGGGTCCAATGAGCAGTTCTTC.

The rearrangement joins TRBV5-4 to TRBJ2-1; 7 bases fit TRBD2. The CDR3 runs to 17 residues. Germline V CDR1 and CDR2: SGHNT, YYREEE (reference sequence). The V segment lost 0 bases and the J segment 0 bases; nucleotides outside the gene matches: 6. CDR3 coding DNA: TGTGCCAGCAGCTTGGAAAGGACTAGTCCCTCCTACAATGAGCAGTTCTTC. Encoded protein: CASSLERTSPSYNEQFF.

The V gene is TRBV19, the J gene TRBJ2-3; 11 nucleotides agree with TRBD2. CDR1 LNHDA and CDR2 SQIVND come from the germline V gene (reference sequence). This CDR3 is built from 16 residues. The J segment lost 0 bases and the V segment lost 5 bases, leaving 4 bases of the junction unmatched. In DNA, the CDR3 is TGTGCCAGTAGTGGCTCTAGCGGGAGGAGCACAGATACGCAGTATTTT. Protein: CASSGSSGRSTDTQYF.

This clone was counted only a few times. The chain carries TRBV11-3 and TRBJ2-3; D possibly corresponds to TRBD1 (5 bases). Trimming shortened V by 5 bases and J by 2 bases, and 20 bases separated the two germline ends. This CDR3 comprises 17 residues. CDR1 and CDR2 from the germline V gene are SGHNT and YENEEA. CDR3 nucleotides: TGTGCCAGCAGCCAAACCCCGAGGCAGGGTCCCACAGATACGCAGTATTTT. Translating gives CASSQTPRQGPTDTQYF.

J is TRBJ1-6 and V is TRBV6-5; D gene unclear. V lost 2 bases and J lost 13, with 9 bases in between. From germline, CDR1 is MNHEY and CDR2 SVGAGI. The CDR3 totals 12 residues. The CDR3 is CASSYRSEPLHF. The DNA for the CDR3 is TGTGCCAGCAGTTACAGATCCGAGCCCCTCCACTTT.

The chain combines TRBV24-1 with TRBJ1-2, with a possible D match to TRBD1 (6 bases). The CDR3 covers 14 residues. CDR1 and CDR2 from the germline V gene are KGHDR and SFDVKD. The V end lost 4 bases, the J end lost 8 bases, and 16 bases lay between the germline ends. Here the CDR3 DNA reads TGTGCCACCAGTGACCCCCGCGGGGGCAGGGGCTACACCTTC. Translating gives CATSDPRGGRGYTF.

The genes are TRBV27 and TRBJ1-2; D unresolved. CDR1 MNHEY and CDR2 SMNVEV come from the germline V gene (reference sequence). V dropped 2 bases and J dropped 0 bases, with 10 bases sitting between them. This CDR3 contains 15 residues. DNA of the CDR3: TGTGCCAGCAGTTTAGGGCCGTACTCTAACTATGGCTACACCTTC. Translated, it gives CASSLGPYSNYGYTF.

V and J are TRBV18 and TRBJ2-7, with 9 bases identical to TRBD2. The CDR3 totals 13 residues. Germline values: CDR1 KGHSH, CDR2 LQKENI. The J segment lost 7 bases and the V segment lost 3 bases, leaving 4 bases of the junction unmatched. As DNA, the CDR3 is TGTGCCAGCTCACCGGGACTAGCAGGGGAGCAGTACGTC. Amino acids: CASSPGLAGEQYV.